Listed here are 29 T cell receptor beta chains from one sample, sequenced in a study of blood T cell repertoires in COVID-19. TCRdb keeps only in-frame clones here, not all; method: immunoSEQ multiplex PCR. The data show roughly 23,000 clones, with roughly 90% seen just once and approximately 5.8% held by the top ten. Sample: peripheral blood. The receptors come from a woman older than 75 with active COVID-19.

The J gene is TRBJ2-7, the V gene TRBV5-1; 9 bases are shared with TRBD1. The CDR3 has 12 residues. Looked up from germline, CDR1 is SGHRS and CDR2 is YFSETQ. The J segment lost 3 bases and the V segment lost 5 bases, leaving 0 bases of the junction unmatched. The chain's CDR3 is CASRGQGYEQYF. The CDR3 region has the DNA TGCGCCAGCAGGGGACAGGGCTACGAGCAGTACTTC.

The chain recombines TRBV11-2 with TRBJ2-5; 7 bases fit TRBD1. The CDR3 totals 15 residues. Trimming cost V 6 bases and J 2 bases; bases outside gene matches: 9. From germline, CDR1 is SGHAT and CDR2 FQNNGV. The CDR3, as DNA: TGTGCCAGCAGGGGCCGGGACAGAGGTCAAGAGACCCAGTACTTC. Translating it yields CASRGRDRGQETQYF.

The chain has TRBV28 and TRBJ2-3, with TRBD1 matching over 10 bases. Germline V CDR1 and CDR2: MDHEN, SYDVKM. The length of the CDR3 is 16 residues. J lost 2 bases, V lost 6 bases, and 8 bases had no gene match. The CDR3, as DNA: TGTGCCAGCAGCGGAACGGGACAGGGGAACACAGATACGCAGTATTTT. This sequence encodes CASSGTGQGNTDTQYF.

The chain employs TRBV6-6 and TRBJ2-7; a possible D gene is TRBD1 (6 bases). Germline-derived CDR1 and CDR2 are MNHNY and SVGAGI (reference sequence). The CDR3 is 15 amino acids. The V and J ends lost 0 bases and 1 base respectively, with 10 bases between them. DNA of the CDR3: TGTGCCAGCAGTTACTCAGGGGGTAGGTCCTACGAGCAGTACTTC. Amino acid sequence: CASSYSGGRSYEQYF.

The chain recombines TRBV6-5 with TRBJ2-1; 10 bases match TRBD1. With 5 bases clipped from V and 7 bases from J, the junction kept 5 bases outside the gene matches. Germline V gives CDR1 MNHEY, CDR2 SVGAGI. This CDR3 spans 14 amino acids. The CDR3 DNA follows: TGTGCCAGCAGTCTAGACAGGGGGCGTAATGAGCAGTTCTTC. It translates to CASSLDRGRNEQFF.

The chain joins TRBV18 to TRBJ2-2; 9 nucleotides line up with TRBD1. CDR1 and CDR2 (germline): KGHSH, LQKENI. The CDR3 runs to 14 residues. V shed 10 bases, J shed 4 bases, and the junction held 7 bases outside the gene matches. The CDR3 region is CANTGQGGTGELFF. CDR3 nucleotide sequence: TGTGCCAACACGGGACAGGGAGGCACCGGGGAGCTGTTTTTT.

The V gene is TRBV5-5, the J gene TRBJ2-3, with TRBD2 as a possible D gene (6 bases). CDR1 and CDR2 (germline): SGHKS, YYEKEE (reference sequence). Trimming took off 1 base at V and 3 bases at J, with 9 bases between the two ends. There are 14 residues in the CDR3. CDR3 nucleotides: TGTGCCAGCAGCTTGATGGGGAGGACAGATACGCAGTATTTT. Translation: CASSLMGRTDTQYF.

The chain employs TRBV5-1 and TRBJ2-1, with TRBD2 matching over 9 bases. Germline loops: CDR1 SGHRS, CDR2 YFSETQ. After removal of 2 bases from V and 0 bases from J, the junction contained 3 bases not matched to a gene. The CDR3 length is 16 residues. Written as DNA, the CDR3 is TGCGCCAGCAGCTTACGACTAGCGGACTCCTACAATGAGCAGTTCTTC. Its translation: CASSLRLADSYNEQFF. Using reference TRBV5-1 and TRBJ2-1 for the parts outside the CDR3, the full variable domain is KAGVTQTPRYLIKTRGQQVTLSCSPISGHRSVSWYQQTPGQGLQFLFEYFSETQRNKGNFPGRFSGRQFSNSRSEMNVSTLELGDSALYLCASSLRLADSYNEQFFGPGTRLTVL.

Written as DNA, the CDR3 is TGTGCCAGCAGCCAAGGACAGGGTGGCACCGGGGAGCTGTTTTTT. Residues: CASSQGQGGTGELFF. The chain combines TRBV4-2 with TRBJ2-2, with TRBD1 matching over 7 bases. CDR1 and CDR2 from the germline V gene are LGHNA and YNFKEQ. With V trimmed by 1 base and J by 4 bases, 3 bases remained unmatched. The CDR3 length is 15 residues.

The chain carries TRBV11-2 and TRBJ2-1; the D gene is possibly TRBD2 (6 bases). Trimming left V 0 bases short and J 10 bases short, with 10 bases between. This CDR3 comprises 13 residues. Germline CDR1 SGHAT, CDR2 FQNNGV. In DNA, the CDR3 is TGTGCCAGCAGCTTAGAGGTGGCGGGGGAGCAGTTCTTC. Residues: CASSLEVAGEQFF.

V is TRBV29-1 and J is TRBJ2-5; possibly TRBD2 for D (6 bases). The ends were cut back, 6 bases at V and 2 bases at J, with 13 bases in the middle. Germline assignment: CDR1 SQVTM and CDR2 ANQGSEA. This CDR3 is 13 amino acids long. CDR3 DNA sequence: TGCAGCGTGGATTGGGGGGTACAAGAGACCCAGTACTTC. This encodes CSVDWGVQETQYF.

The rearrangement links TRBV2 to TRBJ1-3; 7 positions agree with TRBD1. CDR1 SNHLY and CDR2 FYNNEI come from the germline V gene. Losses at the gene ends were 4 bases for V and 1 base for J; bases not matched to a gene: 4. The CDR3 length is 15 residues. The CDR3 DNA sequence: TGTGCCAGCAGTGCCCCAGGGGGGTCTGGAAACACCATATATTTT. Translating gives CASSAPGGSGNTIYF.

The genes are TRBV19 and TRBJ1-2; 11 nucleotides agree with TRBD1. V trimming: 3 bases; J trimming: 7 bases; junction bases outside the gene matches: 4. The CDR3 totals 14 residues. Germline CDR1 reads LNHDA; CDR2 reads SQIVND (reference sequence). The CDR3 nucleotides are TGTGCCAGTAGTATGGACAGGGGGCCATCTGGCTACACCTTC. Protein sequence: CASSMDRGPSGYTF.

The chain carries TRBV2 and TRBJ2-4, with 7 bases lining up with TRBD1. Germline CDR1 reads SNHLY; CDR2 reads FYNNEI. Trimming took 7 bases from V and 0 from J; bases not matched to a gene: 9. CDR3 length: 16 amino acids. In DNA form, the CDR3 reads TGTGCCAGCACCCGGGACAGACAATTAGCCAAAAACATTCAGTACTTC. Its protein product is CASTRDRQLAKNIQYF.

This clone appeared a few times. This chain links TRBV5-4 with TRBJ1-2; D ambiguous. Trimming took 2 bases from V and 8 from J, leaving 16 bases between them. The CDR3 covers 14 residues. Germline CDR1 and CDR2: SGHNT and YYREEE (reference sequence). CDR3 loop: CASSFGLDTGGYTF. DNA for the CDR3: TGTGCCAGCAGCTTTGGCCTTGATACGGGAGGCTACACCTTC.

The genes are TRBV7-4 and TRBJ2-7; D uncertain. The CDR3 runs to 13 residues. Germline CDR1 and CDR2: SGHVT and SQSDAQ. Trimming left V 1 base short and J 2 bases short, with 6 bases between. CDR3 in amino acids: CASSLVAAYEQYF. CDR3 in DNA: TGTGCCAGCAGCTTAGTTGCGGCCTACGAGCAGTACTTC.

The gene calls are TRBV10-1 and TRBJ2-7; a possible D gene is TRBD1 (6 bases). The CDR3 spans 14 residues. Germline V CDR1 and CDR2: WNHNN, SYGVQD (reference sequence). V lost 4 bases, J lost 3 bases, and 13 bases lay in between. CDR3 residues: CASSVQQGGYEQYF. DNA of the CDR3: TGCGCCAGCAGTGTCCAACAGGGCGGCTACGAGCAGTACTTC.

This chain joins TRBV3-1 (or the pseudogene TRBV3-2) and TRBJ2-1; 10 nucleotides match TRBD2. Germline values: CDR1 LGHDT, CDR2 YNNKEL (reference sequence). The CDR3 contains 15 residues. J gave up 9 bases and V 2 bases, and 7 bases lay outside the gene matches. The CDR3, as DNA: TGTGCCAGCAGCCAATACCAGCGGGGGGGCCTTGAGCAGTTCTTC. Translating it yields CASSQYQRGGLEQFF.

The chain is built from TRBV7-9 and TRBJ1-3, with TRBD1 as a possible D gene (5 bases). The CDR3 is 17 amino acids. Germline V gives CDR1 SEHNR, CDR2 FQNEAQ (reference sequence). The V gene lost 5 bases and the J gene lost 5 bases, with 22 bases spanning the gap. The CDR3 is CASSRPGTVVFRNTIYF. The CDR3 DNA follows: TGTGCCAGCAGCCGTCCCGGGACTGTCGTGTTCCGAAACACCATATATTTT.

This clone was counted once. The chain is built from TRBV9 and TRBJ2-5, with 7 bases identical to TRBD1. After removal of 0 bases from V and 7 bases from J, the junction contained 3 bases not matched to a gene. The CDR3 covers 13 residues. Germline CDR1 reads SGDLS; CDR2 reads YYNGEE. The DNA for the CDR3 is TGTGCCAGCAGCGTAGGGTCAGGGGGGACCCAGTACTTC. Its translation: CASSVGSGGTQYF.

The chain employs TRBV25-1 and TRBJ1-1; 7 positions agree with TRBD1. V lost 5 bases and J lost 3; bases outside the gene matches: 3. CDR1 and CDR2 from the germline V gene are MGHDK and SYGVNS. The CDR3 sequence is 13 residues long. The CDR3 here is CASSKGQDTEAFF. CDR3 DNA: TGTGCCAGCAGTAAAGGACAGGACACTGAAGCTTTCTTT. The full variable domain, in which reference TRBV25-1 and TRBJ1-1 provide the parts outside the CDR3, is EADIYQTPRYLVIGTGKKITLECSQTMGHDKMYWYQQDPGMELHLIHYSYGVNSTEKGDLSSESTVSRIRTEHFPLTLESARPSHTSQYLCASSKGQDTEAFFGQGTRLTVV.

This clone showed up just once. V gene TRBV7-2 combines with J gene TRBJ2-5; TRBD2 aligns across 10 bases. The CDR3 runs 20 residues. The ends lost 0 bases at V and 1 base at J; junction bases unmatched: 14. Looked up from germline, CDR1 is SGHTA and CDR2 is FQGNSA. Here the CDR3 DNA reads TGTGCCAGCAGCTTAGCGCGGGGTAGCGGGGGGCTTAATCTCCAAGAGACCCAGTACTTC. Protein product: CASSLARGSGGLNLQETQYF.

The rearrangement joins TRBV7-9 to TRBJ1-2; the D is unclear. Germline V gives CDR1 SEHNR, CDR2 FQNEAQ (reference sequence). The V and J ends lost 5 bases and 6 bases respectively, with 19 bases between them. The CDR3 runs to 15 residues. The CDR3 sequence: CASSPIGGTLDGYTF. As DNA, the CDR3 is TGTGCCAGCAGCCCCATTGGCGGCACTCTTGATGGCTACACCTTC.

The chain uses TRBV19 and TRBJ2-3, with D perhaps matching TRBD2 (5 bases). Trimming stripped 7 bases from V and 5 bases from J, with 10 bases between. This CDR3 contains 12 residues. From germline, CDR1 is LNHDA and CDR2 SQIVND (reference sequence). The CDR3 loop is CASTRGGDTQYF. As DNA, the CDR3 is TGTGCCAGTACCCGGGGTGGAGATACGCAGTATTTT.

The chain has TRBV5-5 and TRBJ1-5; D may be TRBD1 (5 bases). Trimming left V 1 base short and J 1 base short, with 12 bases between. The CDR3 totals 16 residues. Per germline, CDR1 SGHKS and CDR2 YYEKEE (reference sequence). The CDR3 spells CASSLLGGQSNQPQHF. The DNA for the CDR3 is TGTGCCAGCAGCTTGCTGGGGGGTCAGAGCAATCAGCCCCAGCATTTT.

The rearrangement links TRBV4-3 to TRBJ1-2; perhaps TRBD1 as D (6 bases). This CDR3 comprises 13 residues. The ends were cut back, 5 bases at V and 4 bases at J, with 11 bases in the middle. CDR1 is LGHNA, CDR2 YSLEER, per germline. CDR3 region: CASSKDSFYGYTF. CDR3 nucleotide sequence: TGCGCCAGCAGCAAGGACAGTTTCTATGGCTACACCTTC.

This clone showed up just once. The chain recombines TRBV7-6 with TRBJ2-5; 8 bases line up with TRBD2. The CDR3 has 16 amino acids. V dropped 0 bases and J dropped 5; count of bases not matched to a gene: 8. In germline, CDR1 is SGHVS, CDR2 FNYEAQ. CDR3 coding DNA: TGTGCCAGCAGCTTAGCCGGGGGGGGCCAGAGGGAGACCCAGTACTTC. As protein: CASSLAGGGQRETQYF.

V is TRBV9 and J is TRBJ2-3; 8 positions match TRBD2. J gave up 2 bases and V 3 bases, and 8 bases lay outside the gene matches. CDR1 is SGDLS, CDR2 YYNGEE, per germline. The CDR3 runs 16 residues. The CDR3 bases are TGTGCCAGCAGCGGTTTCCCGGGACTAGACACAGATACGCAGTATTTT. This translates into CASSGFPGLDTDTQYF.

The V call is TRBV9, the J call TRBJ1-4; D perhaps matches TRBD1 (5 bases). CDR3 length equals 16 residues. V was trimmed by 6 bases and J by 7 bases, leaving 22 bases between them. CDR1 and CDR2 from the germline V gene are SGDLS and YYNGEE. The chain's CDR3 is CASTRDFRDGAEKLFF. CDR3 bases: TGTGCCAGCACCCGGGACTTCCGGGATGGGGCTGAAAAACTGTTTTTT.